Reported below is one T cell receptor (beta chain). In the study's own analysis: It was from reference gene primer amplification that nucleated cell counts were estimated. Sequencing was performed with immunoSEQ multiplex PCR; in TCRdb, only in-frame clones are kept and a portion is missing. That table is the source of V, J and clone size, and D and trimming were worked out from the DNA. The sample holds about 360,000 clones, roughly 80% seen once. This entry comes from a study of blood T cell repertoires in COVID-19. Study-level information: The study drew acute and convalescent COVID-19 samples from the United States, Italy and Spain. Sources were T cells, B-cell-depleted T cells, or PBMCs; the material itself was cDNA or gDNA.

V lost 3 bases, J lost 0 bases, and 14 bases lay in between. Germline V lookup: CDR1 PRHDT, CDR2 FYEKMQ (reference sequence). The CDR3 sequence is 17 residues long. The receptor's source is a human donor with acute or convalescent COVID-19. The donor label of this sample is uncertain. What was sequenced was peripheral blood. This chain connects TRBV13 to TRBJ1-4, with D possibly TRBD1 on 5 matching bases. The DNA for the CDR3 is TGTGCCAGCAGCTTCGGTAGACAGATTTCAACTAATGAAAAACTGTTTTTT. Its protein is CASSFGRQISTNEKLFF.